The rows below give T cell receptor beta chains drawn from one sample of a study of shared clonotypes between healthy human individuals. The protocol was immunoSEQ multiplex PCR, while the TCRdb copy is restricted to in-frame clones and leaves out a portion. The data contain roughly 2,000,000 clones, about 95% of them singletons. The sequenced sample consisted of naive CD8+ T cells sorted from blood. The receptors shown here come from a man between 18 and 35 years old in good health. Both conserved end residues are part of each CDR3. Each record gives: J gene, D gene, V gene, clone size, CDR3 length, CDR3 DNA, CDR3 protein. A D gene is named only where the DNA matches it firmly. Clone size, where shown, is once, few, many, or a class for clones that have expanded.

TRBJ2-2	NA	TRBV15	NA	14	TGTGCCACCAGCAGCATGGGGGACACCGGGGAGCTGTTTTTT	CATSSMGDTGELFF
TRBJ2-3	NA	TRBV27	NA	15	TGTGCCAGCAGACCTTACCCCTCTGGGACAGATACGCAGTATTTT	CASRPYPSGTDTQYF
TRBJ1-2	NA	TRBV27	NA	13	TGTGCCAGCAGTTTAATGGGGACGGATGGCTACACCTTC	CASSLMGTDGYTF
TRBJ2-3	NA	TRBV27	NA	13	TGTGCCAGCAGTTTCTCGACTGCCCAGGGGCAGTATTTT	CASSFSTAQGQYF
TRBJ2-7	NA	TRBV5-8	NA	13	TGTGCCAGCAGCCCCGCCACATCCTACGAGCAGTACTTC	CASSPATSYEQYF
TRBJ2-7	TRBD1	TRBV5-4	NA	12	TGTGCCAGCAGCTTCGGGACAGACGAGCAGTACTTC	CASSFGTDEQYF
TRBJ2-7	TRBD1	TRBV4-1	NA	14	TGCGCCAGCAGCCAAGAGGACAGGGCGTACGAGCAGTACTTC	CASSQEDRAYEQYF
TRBJ1-5	NA	TRBV19	NA	15	TGTGCCAGTAGTCTCCGGGACACTAGCAATCAGCCCCAGCATTTT	CASSLRDTSNQPQHF
TRBJ1-5	NA	TRBV7-6	NA	13	TGTGCCAGCAGCTTAGACGGGGGGCAGCCCCAGCATTTT	CASSLDGGQPQHF
TRBJ2-7	NA	TRBV7-9	NA	15	TGTGCCAGCAGCTATCCCTTCGGGGGGCTGCGCGAGCAGTACTTC	CASSYPFGGLREQYF
TRBJ1-1	NA	TRBV30	few	13	TGTGCCTGGAGTGTATGGGAAGGCACTGAAGCTTTCTTT	CAWSVWEGTEAFF
TRBJ2-1	NA	TRBV9	NA	14	TGTGCCAGCAGCACCCCCGGGTGGGGCGATGAGCAGTTCTTC	CASSTPGWGDEQFF
TRBJ2-7	NA	TRBV5-1	NA	15	TGCGCCAGCAGCTTCGGGCAGGGAAGCTCCTACGAGCAGTACTTC	CASSFGQGSSYEQYF
TRBJ2-7	NA	TRBV9	NA	14	TGTGCCAGCAGCGTAGATTTCAAGACCTACGAGCAGTACTTC	CASSVDFKTYEQYF
TRBJ2-7	NA	TRBV7-9	NA	12	TGTGCCAGCAGTCCCCAGGGCCACGAGCAGTACTTC	CASSPQGHEQYF
TRBJ2-6	NA	TRBV30	NA	14	TGTGCCTGGAGTTTGCTTACTGGGGCCAACGTCCTGACTTTC	CAWSLLTGANVLTF
TRBJ2-7	NA	TRBV6-6	NA	14	TGTGCCAGCAGCCCCCAGGGGCGCCCCTACGAGCAGTACTTC	CASSPQGRPYEQYF
TRBJ2-1	TRBD1	TRBV19	NA	18	TGTGCCAGGCCTAGATCGGGACAGGCAGTCCCCATTAGCAATGAGCAGTTCTTC	CARPRSGQAVPISNEQFF
TRBJ1-4	NA	TRBV21-1	NA	17	TGTGCCAGCAGCCGACAGGGGGCGGAAGGGCCTAATGAAAAACTGTTTTTT	CASSRQGAEGPNEKLFF
TRBJ2-7	NA	TRBV10-1	NA	15	TGCGCCAGCAGTGAGTTCAGGGGACTTTACTACGAGCAGTACTTC	CASSEFRGLYYEQYF
TRBJ2-7	TRBD1	TRBV7-9	NA	13	TGTGCCAGCAGCTTGACAGGGACCTACGAGCAGTACTTC	CASSLTGTYEQYF
TRBJ1-1	TRBD1	TRBV4-1	NA	16	TGCGCCAGCAGCCAAGGGGGACAGGGCGGGGGGACTGAAGCTTTCTTT	CASSQGGQGGGTEAFF
TRBJ2-3	NA	TRBV9	NA	15	TGTGCCAGCAGCGTAGAGGGCACGATCACAGATACGCAGTATTTT	CASSVEGTITDTQYF
TRBJ2-3	NA	TRBV13	once	16	TGTGCCAGCAGCTTAGCGGCTAGCGTCACCACAGATACGCAGTATTTT	CASSLAASVTTDTQYF
TRBJ2-7	NA	TRBV28	NA	14	TGTGCCAGCAGTTTGGGCATCAGTACCTACGAGCAGTACTTC	CASSLGISTYEQYF
TRBJ2-1	NA	TRBV20-1	NA	10	TGCAGTGCTTGGGTTGATGAGCAGTTCTTC	CSAWVDEQFF
TRBJ2-7	TRBD1	TRBV9	NA	20	TGTGCCAGCAGCCGCGAGGGGTCCGGGACAGGGGGTCCTAGCTCCTACGAGCAGTACTTC	CASSREGSGTGGPSSYEQYF
TRBJ1-1	NA	TRBV29-1	NA	16	TGCAGCGTTGTGGGGTCCGACGTAAGGGTGAACACTGAAGCTTTCTTT	CSVVGSDVRVNTEAFF
TRBJ2-7	NA	TRBV7-9	NA	14	TGTGCCAGCAGCTCCGCCGGGGGATCCTACGAGCAGTACTTC	CASSSAGGSYEQYF
TRBJ2-7	TRBD1	TRBV6-5	NA	14	TGTGCCAGCAGCTCGACAGGGGGCTCCTACGAGCAGTACTTC	CASSSTGGSYEQYF
TRBJ2-7	NA	TRBV6-6	NA	12	TGTGCCAGCGTGGATGACAGTGACGAGCAGTACTTC	CASVDDSDEQYF
TRBJ2-3	NA	TRBV27	NA	16	TGTGCCAGCAGTTTAACAGGGACGGCGAGCACAGATACGCAGTATTTT	CASSLTGTASTDTQYF
TRBJ1-4	NA	TRBV4-1	NA	16	TGCGCCAGCAGCCTAACTCCACAGTTTTCTAATGAAAAACTGTTTTTT	CASSLTPQFSNEKLFF
TRBJ2-7	TRBD1	TRBV6-6	NA	14	TGTGCCAGCAGCCCCGGGACAGAAGCCTACGAGCAGTACTTC	CASSPGTEAYEQYF
TRBJ2-7	NA	TRBV11-2	NA	14	TGTGCCAGCAGCTTAACGGTAGGCGCTGACGAGCAGTACTTC	CASSLTVGADEQYF
TRBJ2-1	NA	TRBV6-1	NA	11	TGTGCCAGCAGTGTGCGGGGTGAGCAGTTCTTC	CASSVRGEQFF
TRBJ2-7	NA	TRBV5-6	NA	16	TGTGCCAGCAGCTTGGCCCGAAGGGGCGCCTCCTACGAGCAGTACTTC	CASSLARRGASYEQYF
TRBJ2-7	NA	TRBV6-1	NA	15	TGTGCCAGCACCCTTTCAGGCGGCTTTCTCTACGAGCAGTACTTC	CASTLSGGFLYEQYF
TRBJ1-2	NA	TRBV28	NA	13	TGTGCCAGCAGTCCGAGGGACCCTAGGGGCTACACCTTC	CASSPRDPRGYTF
TRBJ2-3	NA	TRBV2	NA	13	TGTGCCAGCAGAGGTCGGGGACGGGATACGCAGTATTTT	CASRGRGRDTQYF
TRBJ2-1	NA	TRBV5-6	NA	15	TGTGCCAGCAGCTTGGGGCAAGACTCCTACAATGAGCAGTTCTTC	CASSLGQDSYNEQFF
TRBJ1-4	NA	TRBV6-6	NA	13	TGTGCCAGCAGTGGCCTAAGAGGGGAAAAACTGTTTTTT	CASSGLRGEKLFF
TRBJ2-1	TRBD2	TRBV5-6	NA	12	TGTGCCAGCAGCCCCACTAGCGACGAGCAGTTCTTC	CASSPTSDEQFF
TRBJ2-1	NA	TRBV5-1	NA	14	TGCGCCAGCAGCTTTAGCGATGCCTACAATGAGCAGTTCTTC	CASSFSDAYNEQFF
TRBJ2-7	NA	TRBV10-3	NA	13	TGTGCCATCAGTGATCCAGGGGAGTACGAGCAGTACTTC	CAISDPGEYEQYF
TRBJ2-1	NA	TRBV20-1	once	11	TGCAGTGCTAGCGGGTCCGATGAGCAGTTCTTC	CSASGSDEQFF
TRBJ2-1	TRBD1	TRBV4-3	NA	16	TGCGCCAGCAGCCAAGATGGTACAGGGGGCTACAATGAGCAGTTCTTC	CASSQDGTGGYNEQFF
TRBJ2-7	TRBD1	TRBV7-2	NA	16	TGTGCCAGCAGCGGCCTGGGGACAGGGGGCTCCTACGAGCAGTACTTC	CASSGLGTGGSYEQYF
TRBJ2-5	TRBD1	TRBV9	NA	17	TGTGCCAGCAGCGAACACGGGAACAGGGGGAAAGGAGAGACCCAGTACTTC	CASSEHGNRGKGETQYF
TRBJ2-1	TRBD2	TRBV2	NA	15	TGTGCCAGCAGTGAAGTCGGGGGGGCTTTTAATGAGCAGTTCTTC	CASSEVGGAFNEQFF
TRBJ2-4	TRBD2	TRBV27	once	15	TGTGCCAGCCGCGCCCGGGGGGGAGCCAAAAACATTCAGTACTTC	CASRARGGAKNIQYF
TRBJ2-7	NA	TRBV5-1	NA	16	TGCGCCAGCAGCTTAGGATTCCAGGACCTTACCTACGAGCAGTACTTC	CASSLGFQDLTYEQYF
TRBJ2-7	TRBD2	TRBV6-6	NA	13	TGTGCCAGCATTAATGCGGGAGACTACGAGCAGTACTTC	CASINAGDYEQYF